This TCR beta chain was identified during a study of blood T cell repertoires in COVID-19. The overall study: COVID-19 samples, acute and convalescent, were from the United States, Italy and Spain.

In the original workflow: Reference gene primer amplification gave estimated nucleated cell counts. The protocol was immunoSEQ multiplex PCR, while the TCRdb copy is restricted to in-frame clones and leaves out a portion. V and J calls and clone size are as listed in that table; D and trimming were resolved from the DNA. Here the sample spans about 210,000 clones, 75% to 90% being singletons. The CDR3 runs to 15 residues. Germline values: CDR1 MNHEY, CDR2 SMNVEV (reference sequence). Trimming left V 3 bases short and J 0 bases short, with 11 bases between. What was sequenced was peripheral blood. The chain joins TRBV27 to TRBJ1-2; perhaps TRBD1 as D (5 bases). The sequence derives from a woman aged 40 to 50 with acute or convalescent COVID-19. The CDR3 protein is CASSFAGRSNYGYTF. The CDR3 DNA reads TGTGCCAGCAGTTTCGCAGGGCGGTCTAACTATGGCTACACCTTC.